This TCR beta chain was sequenced for a study of long-term antiretroviral therapy in people with HIV. A single count supports this clone. Germline CDR1 is MNHNY and CDR2 is SVGAGI (reference sequence). The CDR3 has 15 residues. Deletions cut 2 bases from V and 2 bases from J, with 10 bases between. Researchers ran immunoSEQ v3.0 at survey level. Assay: immunoSEQ multiplex PCR; the TCRdb copy retains only in-frame clones and omits some. The sample carries 15,000 to 20,000 clones, 91% recorded once. The source material was unsorted PBMCs, sampled 0.3 years after starting antiretroviral therapy. The rearrangement links TRBV6-6 to TRBJ1-5; possibly TRBD1 for D (5 bases). The sequence derives from a man in his fifties or sixties with HIV. CDR3 bases: TGTGCCAGCAGTTACAGTGGCAGGGGCAATCAGCCCCAGCATTTT. It yields the protein CASSYSGRGNQPQHF.